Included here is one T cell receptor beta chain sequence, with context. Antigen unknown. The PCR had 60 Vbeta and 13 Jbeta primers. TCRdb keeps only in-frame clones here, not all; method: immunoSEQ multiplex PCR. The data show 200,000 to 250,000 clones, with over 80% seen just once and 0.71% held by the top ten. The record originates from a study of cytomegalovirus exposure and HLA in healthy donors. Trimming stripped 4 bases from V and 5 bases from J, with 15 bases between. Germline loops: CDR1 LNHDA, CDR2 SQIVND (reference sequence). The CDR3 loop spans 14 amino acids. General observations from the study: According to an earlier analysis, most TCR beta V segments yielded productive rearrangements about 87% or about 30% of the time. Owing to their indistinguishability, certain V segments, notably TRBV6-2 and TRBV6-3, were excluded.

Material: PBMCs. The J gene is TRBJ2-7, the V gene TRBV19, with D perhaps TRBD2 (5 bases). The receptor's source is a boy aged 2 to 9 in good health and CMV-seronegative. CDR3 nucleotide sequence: TGTGCCAGTAGTACCGGAGGAACTGACGACGAGCAGTACTTC. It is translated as CASSTGGTDDEQYF.